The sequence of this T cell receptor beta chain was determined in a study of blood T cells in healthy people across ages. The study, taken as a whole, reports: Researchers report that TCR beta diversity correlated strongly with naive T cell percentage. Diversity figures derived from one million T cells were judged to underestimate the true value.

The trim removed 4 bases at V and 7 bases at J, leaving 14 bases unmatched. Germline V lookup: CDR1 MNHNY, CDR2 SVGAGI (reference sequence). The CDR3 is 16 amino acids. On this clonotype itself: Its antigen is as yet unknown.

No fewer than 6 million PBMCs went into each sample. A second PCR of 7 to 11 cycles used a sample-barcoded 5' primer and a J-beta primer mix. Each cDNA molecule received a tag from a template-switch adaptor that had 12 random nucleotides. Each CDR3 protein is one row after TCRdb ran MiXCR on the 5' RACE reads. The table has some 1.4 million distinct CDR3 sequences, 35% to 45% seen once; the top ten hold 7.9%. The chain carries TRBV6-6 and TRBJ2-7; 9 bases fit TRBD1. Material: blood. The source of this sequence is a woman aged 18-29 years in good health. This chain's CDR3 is CASSSRRDRDNNEQYF. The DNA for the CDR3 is TGTGCCAGCAGTTCCCGCCGGGACAGGGATAACAATGAGCAGTACTTC.